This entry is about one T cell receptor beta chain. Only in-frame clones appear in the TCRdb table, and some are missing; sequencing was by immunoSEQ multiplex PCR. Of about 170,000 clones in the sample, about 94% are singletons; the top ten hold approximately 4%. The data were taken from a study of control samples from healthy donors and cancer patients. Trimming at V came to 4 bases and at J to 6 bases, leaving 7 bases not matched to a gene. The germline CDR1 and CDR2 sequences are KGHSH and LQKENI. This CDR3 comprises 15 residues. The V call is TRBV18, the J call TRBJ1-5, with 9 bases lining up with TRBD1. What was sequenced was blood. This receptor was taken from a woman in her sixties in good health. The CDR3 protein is CASSHGQGISQPQHF. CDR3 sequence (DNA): TGTGCCAGCTCACACGGACAGGGGATCTCTCAGCCCCAGCATTTT.